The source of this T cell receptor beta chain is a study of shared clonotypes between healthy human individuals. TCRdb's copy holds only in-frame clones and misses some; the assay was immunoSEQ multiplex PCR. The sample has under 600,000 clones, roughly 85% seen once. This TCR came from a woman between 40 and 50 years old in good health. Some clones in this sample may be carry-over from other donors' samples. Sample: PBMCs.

The CDR3 protein is CASSLRWGRGVYGYTF. Written as DNA, the CDR3 is TGTGCCAGCAGCTTGCGTTGGGGAAGGGGAGTCTATGGCTACACCTTC. The chain couples TRBV5-8 to TRBJ1-2; maybe TRBD1 (5 bases). Looked up from germline, CDR1 is SGHTS and CDR2 is YDEGEE. The CDR3 runs to 16 residues. V dropped 1 base and J dropped 4 bases, with 17 bases sitting between them.